Listed here are 11 T cell receptor beta chains from one sample, sequenced in a study of memory CD8 T cells in hepatitis C reinfection. Some clones are missing from TCRdb's copy, which holds only in-frame ones; the method was immunoSEQ multiplex PCR. The sample has just over 45,000 clones, 80% to 90% seen once; the top ten hold more than 0.6%. Time point: late/post reinfection, 12 to 24 weeks after detection. No in vitro expansion preceded TCR sequencing of the sorted cells. The sample comprised naive CD8+ T cells sorted from blood. All receptors derive from a man between 18 and 35 years old with hepatitis C virus infection.

The chain carries TRBV10-1 and TRBJ2-7; no clear D gene. The germline CDR1 and CDR2 sequences are WNHNN and SYGVQD (reference sequence). This CDR3 contains 12 residues. V shed 2 bases and J shed 3 bases, with 5 bases lying between them. CDR3 coding DNA: TGCGCCAGCAGTGAGACGGGCTACGAGCAGTACTTC. Protein: CASSETGYEQYF.

This clone appeared once. The rearrangement uses TRBV7-9 and TRBJ1-1, with D hard to call. Germline V lookup: CDR1 SEHNR, CDR2 FQNEAQ (reference sequence). The CDR3 has 14 residues. V shed 5 bases and J shed 2 bases, with 12 bases lying between them. As DNA, the CDR3 is TGTGCCAGCAGCCCCACAGCGGCCAACACTGAAGCTTTCTTT. Encoded protein: CASSPTAANTEAFF.

The chain uses TRBV6-1 and TRBJ2-3; 9 nucleotides match TRBD2. This CDR3 has 16 amino acids. Germline loops: CDR1 MNHNS, CDR2 SASEGT. V lost 3 bases, J lost 4 bases, and 8 bases stayed unmatched. CDR3 loop: CASSEGSGSGADTQYF. DNA of the CDR3: TGTGCCAGCAGTGAGGGTAGCGGGAGTGGTGCAGATACGCAGTATTTT.

This chain joins TRBV9 and TRBJ2-5, with 8 positions matching TRBD2. The DNA matches TRBJ2-7 better at its end, which makes the J call doubtful. This CDR3 is built from 16 residues. Germline CDR1 and CDR2: SGDLS and YYNGEE. This chain's CDR3 is CASSPLGREASYEQYF. CDR3 DNA sequence: TGTGCCAGCAGCCCACTCGGGCGGGAGGCATCCTACGAGCAGTACTTC.

The rearrangement uses TRBV12-5 and TRBJ2-5, with unresolved D. Trimming took off 1 base at V and 1 base at J, with 10 bases between the two ends. Germline CDR1 is LGHNT and CDR2 is FRNRAP. The CDR3 has 15 residues. The CDR3 here is CASGLGITAQETQYF. The CDR3 DNA reads as TGTGCTAGTGGTTTGGGAATTACAGCCCAAGAGACCCAGTACTTC.

V gene TRBV5-4 combines with J gene TRBJ2-2, with 9 bases that match TRBD1. The CDR3 is 15 amino acids. Trimming at V came to 4 bases and at J to 6 bases, leaving 7 bases not matched to a gene. Germline V CDR1 and CDR2: SGHNT, YYREEE (reference sequence). CDR3 sequence: CASSPGTGTPGELFF. In DNA form, the CDR3 reads TGTGCCAGCAGCCCGGGGACAGGGACTCCCGGGGAGCTGTTTTTT.

The chain recombines TRBV4-1 with TRBJ2-5, with D perhaps TRBD1 (6 bases). The germline gives CDR1 MGHRA, CDR2 YSYEKL. The V and J ends lost 2 bases and 5 bases respectively, with 15 bases between them. The CDR3 contains 15 residues. The CDR3 loop reads CASSQNLGGMETQYF. CDR3 DNA sequence: TGCGCCAGCAGCCAAAACCTAGGGGGTATGGAGACCCAGTACTTC.

V usage is TRBV18 and J usage is TRBJ1-6; possibly TRBD1 for D (5 bases). Germline V gene data show CDR1 as KGHSH and CDR2 as LQKENI. The CDR3 is 15 residues long. Trimming took off 6 bases at V and 4 bases at J, with 13 bases between the two ends. The CDR3 sequence is CASSSTQVYNSPLHF. For the CDR3, the DNA is TGTGCCAGCTCCTCCACACAGGTTTATAATTCACCCCTCCACTTT.

This clone was seen more than once but under ten times. This chain links TRBV4-1 with TRBJ1-5, with 7 bases identical to TRBD1. Germline values: CDR1 MGHRA, CDR2 YSYEKL. The CDR3 consists of 15 residues. The trim removed 4 bases at V and 4 bases at J, leaving 7 bases unmatched. The CDR3 protein is CASSPGDSMNQPQHF. The CDR3 region has the DNA TGCGCCAGCAGCCCCGGGGACAGCATGAATCAGCCCCAGCATTTT.

The chain has TRBV11-2 and TRBJ2-5, with 8 bases that match TRBD1. V lost 4 bases and J lost 4; bases outside the gene matches: 8. The V gene's germline CDR1 is SGHAT and CDR2 FQNNGV. The CDR3 runs 15 residues. Written as DNA, the CDR3 is TGTGCCAGCAGCTCCCATGGACAGGGAGGAGAGACCCAGTACTTC. This sequence encodes CASSSHGQGGETQYF.

This clone was seen only a few times. The chain combines TRBV28 with TRBJ2-1, with TRBD1 matching 8 bases. The V and J ends lost 4 bases and 6 bases, in that order; junction bases with no gene match: 8. This CDR3 is built from 15 residues. CDR1 MDHEN and CDR2 SYDVKM come from the germline V gene. For the CDR3, the DNA is TGTGCCAGCAGTTCCGGACAGGGACTCGCCAATGAGCAGTTCTTC. This sequence encodes CASSSGQGLANEQFF.